This T cell receptor (beta chain) was sequenced for a study of cytomegalovirus exposure and HLA in healthy donors. Points from the study as a whole: Cytomegalovirus association was listed for 164 TCR beta chains. An observed cluster of highly shared sequence variants was recorded as a likely sequencing artifact. Indistinguishability led to the exclusion of some V segments, TRBV6-2 and TRBV6-3 included. Among CMV-associated TCR beta chains, most appeared HLA-restricted in a later analysis.

PCR employed 60 Vbeta and 13 Jbeta primers. Clones were read by immunoSEQ multiplex PCR, and TCRdb kept only the in-frame ones, dropping some. The sample includes roughly 100,000 clones, approximately 70% seen only once; the top ten take roughly a tenth. In regard to this clone: Its specificity is not known.

CDR3 size: 14 residues. Germline CDR1 reads MNHEY; CDR2 reads SMNVEV (reference sequence). V was shortened by 5 bases and J by 4 bases, with 12 bases between the two germline ends. The chain uses TRBV27 and TRBJ2-1; possibly TRBD2 for D (5 bases). Sequenced sample: PBMCs. The sequence came from a man in his forties in good health and CMV-seropositive. The CDR3 reads CASSPEREYNEQFF. The CDR3 DNA reads as TGTGCCAGCAGTCCGGAACGGGAATACAATGAGCAGTTCTTC.